This T cell receptor (beta chain) was sequenced for a study of CD8+ T cells in alopecia areata. Germline values: CDR1 GTSNPN, CDR2 SVGIG (reference sequence). V lost 0 bases to trimming and J lost 4 bases, with 9 bases between them. This CDR3 has 14 amino acids. This clone came up a few times. RNA extraction was followed by reverse transcription into cDNA, which acted as the sequencing template. The repertoire was sequenced with immunoSEQ multiplex PCR; TCRdb's copy has only in-frame clones and lacks some. The table lists 69,000 or so clones, roughly three fifths of them singletons. Specimens obtained from alopecia areata patients comprised lesional scalp punch biopsies and peripheral blood. Sorted populations comprised CD4+ and CD8+ T cells obtained from PBMCs.

The sequences come from CD8+ T cells sorted from blood, collected at week 0. The chain uses TRBV30 and TRBJ2-2; no firm D call. This sequence was found in a human donor with alopecia areata. CDR3 residues: CAWSVSQVTGELFF. CDR3 DNA: TGTGCCTGGAGTGTTTCGCAAGTCACCGGGGAGCTGTTTTTT.